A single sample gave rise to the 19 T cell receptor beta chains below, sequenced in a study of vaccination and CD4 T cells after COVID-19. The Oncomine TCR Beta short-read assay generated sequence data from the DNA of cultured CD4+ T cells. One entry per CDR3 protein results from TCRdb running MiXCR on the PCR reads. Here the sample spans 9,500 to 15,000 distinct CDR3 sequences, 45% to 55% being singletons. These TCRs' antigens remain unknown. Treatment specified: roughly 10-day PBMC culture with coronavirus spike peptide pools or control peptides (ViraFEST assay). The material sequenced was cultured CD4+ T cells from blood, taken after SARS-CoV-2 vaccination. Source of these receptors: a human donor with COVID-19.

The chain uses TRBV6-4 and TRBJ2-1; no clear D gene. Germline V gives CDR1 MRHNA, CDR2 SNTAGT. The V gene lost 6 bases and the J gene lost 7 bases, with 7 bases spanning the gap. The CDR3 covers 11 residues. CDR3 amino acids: CASRLGNEQFF. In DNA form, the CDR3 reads TGTGCCAGCAGGTTGGGTAATGAGCAGTTCTTC.

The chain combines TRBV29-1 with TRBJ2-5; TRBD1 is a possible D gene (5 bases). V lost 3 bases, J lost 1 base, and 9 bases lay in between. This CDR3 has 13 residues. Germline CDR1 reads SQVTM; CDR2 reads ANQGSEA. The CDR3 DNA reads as TGCAGCGTTGATCAGGGATCCCAAGAGACCCAGTACTTC. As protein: CSVDQGSQETQYF.

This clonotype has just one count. The CDR3 coding sequence is TGTGCCAGTAGAAGGGGCAGGGACGAAGAGACCCAGTACTTC. This gives the protein CASRRGRDEETQYF. The gene calls are TRBV19 and TRBJ2-5, with D perhaps assigned TRBD1 or TRBD2 (5 bases each). Germline CDR1 is LNHDA and CDR2 is SQIVND (reference sequence). This CDR3 has 14 residues. Trimming took 6 bases from V and 3 from J, leaving 14 bases between them. Using reference TRBV19 and TRBJ2-5 for the parts outside the CDR3, the full variable domain is DGGITQSPKYLFRKEGQNVTLSCEQNLNHDAMYWYRQDPGQGLRLIYYSQIVNDFQKGDIAEGYSVSREKKESFPLTVTSAQKNPTAFYLCASRRGRDEETQYFGPGTRLLVL.

The CDR3 loop reads CASGRENTDTQYF. The CDR3 nucleotides are TGCGCCAGCGGGCGAGAGAACACAGATACGCAGTATTTT. This chain connects TRBV10-1 to TRBJ2-3; no clear D gene. Trimming removed 8 bases from V and 2 bases from J, with 11 bases in between. Germline V gene lookup returns CDR1 WNHNN and CDR2 SYGVQD (reference sequence). This CDR3 contains 13 residues.

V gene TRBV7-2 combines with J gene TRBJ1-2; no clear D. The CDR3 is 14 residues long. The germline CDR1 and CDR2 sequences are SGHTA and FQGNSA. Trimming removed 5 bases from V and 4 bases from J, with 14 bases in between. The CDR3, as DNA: TGTGCCAGCAGCATGGGCGGAAACCTCTATGGCTACACCTTC. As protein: CASSMGGNLYGYTF.

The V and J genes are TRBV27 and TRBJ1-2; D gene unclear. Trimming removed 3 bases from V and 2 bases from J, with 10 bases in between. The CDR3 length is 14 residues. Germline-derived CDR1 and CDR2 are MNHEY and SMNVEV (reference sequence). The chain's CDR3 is CASSFAQPNYGYTF. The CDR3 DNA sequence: TGTGCCAGCAGTTTCGCGCAGCCCAACTATGGCTACACCTTC.

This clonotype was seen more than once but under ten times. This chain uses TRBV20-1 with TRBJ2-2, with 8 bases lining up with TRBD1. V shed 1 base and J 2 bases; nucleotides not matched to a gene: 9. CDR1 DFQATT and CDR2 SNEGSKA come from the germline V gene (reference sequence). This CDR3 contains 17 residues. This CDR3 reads CSARVAHRGTNTGELFF. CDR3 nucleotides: TGCAGTGCTAGAGTCGCTCACAGGGGGACAAACACCGGGGAGCTGTTTTTT.

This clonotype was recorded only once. The CDR3 DNA sequence: TGTGCCAGCAGCATACTAGCGGGGGTCACAGATACGCAGTATTTT. Translation: CASSILAGVTDTQYF. V gene TRBV7-6 combines with J gene TRBJ2-3; 11 bases align to TRBD2. Germline V lookup: CDR1 SGHVS, CDR2 FNYEAQ. The CDR3 runs 15 residues. The V gene end was trimmed by 5 bases and the J gene end by 2 bases; junction bases not matched to a gene: 3.

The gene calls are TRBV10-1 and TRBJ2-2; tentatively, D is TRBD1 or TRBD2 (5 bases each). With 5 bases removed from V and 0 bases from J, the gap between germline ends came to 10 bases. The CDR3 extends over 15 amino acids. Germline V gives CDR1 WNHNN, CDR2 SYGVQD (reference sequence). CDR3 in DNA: TGCGCCAGCAGTTTGGGACGCTCGAACACCGGGGAGCTGTTTTTT. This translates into CASSLGRSNTGELFF.

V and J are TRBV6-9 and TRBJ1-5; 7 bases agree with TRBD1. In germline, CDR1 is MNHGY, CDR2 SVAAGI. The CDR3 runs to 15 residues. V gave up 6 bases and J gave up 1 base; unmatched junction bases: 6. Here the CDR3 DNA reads TGTGCCAGCAGCTACGACAGGGACAGCAATCAGCCCCAGCATTTT. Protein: CASSYDRDSNQPQHF.

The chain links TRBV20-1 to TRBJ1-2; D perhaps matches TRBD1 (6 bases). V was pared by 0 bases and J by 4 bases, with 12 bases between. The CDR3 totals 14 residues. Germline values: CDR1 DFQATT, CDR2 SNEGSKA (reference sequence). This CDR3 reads CSARDRGAGYGYTF. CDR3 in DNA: TGCAGTGCTAGAGATCGGGGGGCCGGCTATGGCTACACCTTC.

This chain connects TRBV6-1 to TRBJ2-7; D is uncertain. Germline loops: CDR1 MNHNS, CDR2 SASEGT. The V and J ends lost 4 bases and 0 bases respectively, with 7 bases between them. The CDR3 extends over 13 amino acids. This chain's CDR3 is CASSVGSSYEQYF. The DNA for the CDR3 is TGTGCCAGCAGTGTCGGCAGCTCCTACGAGCAGTACTTC.

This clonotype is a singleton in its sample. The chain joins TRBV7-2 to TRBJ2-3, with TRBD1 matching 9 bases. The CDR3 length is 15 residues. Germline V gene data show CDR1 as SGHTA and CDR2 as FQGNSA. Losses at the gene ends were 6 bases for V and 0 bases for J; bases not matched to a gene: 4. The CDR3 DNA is TGTGCCAGCAGATACACAGGGGGCAGCACAGATACGCAGTATTTT. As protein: CASRYTGGSTDTQYF.

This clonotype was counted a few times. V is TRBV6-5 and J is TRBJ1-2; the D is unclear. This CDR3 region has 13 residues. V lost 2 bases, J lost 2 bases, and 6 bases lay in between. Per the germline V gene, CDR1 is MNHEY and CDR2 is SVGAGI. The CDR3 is CASSYRANYGYTF. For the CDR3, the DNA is TGTGCCAGCAGTTACAGGGCGAACTATGGCTACACCTTC.

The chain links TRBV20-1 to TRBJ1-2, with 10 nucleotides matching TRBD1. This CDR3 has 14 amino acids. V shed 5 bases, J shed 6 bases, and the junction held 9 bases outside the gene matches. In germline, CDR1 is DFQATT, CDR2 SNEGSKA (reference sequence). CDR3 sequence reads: CSAGLRDRGDGYTF. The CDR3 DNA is TGCAGTGCTGGACTCCGGGACAGGGGAGATGGCTACACCTTC.

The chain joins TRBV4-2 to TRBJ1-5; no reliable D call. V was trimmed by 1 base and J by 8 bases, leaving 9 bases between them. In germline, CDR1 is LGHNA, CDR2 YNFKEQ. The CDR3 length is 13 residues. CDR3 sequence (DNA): TGTGCCAGCAGCCAAGGCGATCGAGAGCCCCAGCATTTT. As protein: CASSQGDREPQHF.

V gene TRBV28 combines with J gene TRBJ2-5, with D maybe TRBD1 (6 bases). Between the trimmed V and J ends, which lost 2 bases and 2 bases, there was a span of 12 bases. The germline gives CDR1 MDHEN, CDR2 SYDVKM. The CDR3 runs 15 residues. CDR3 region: CASSLAGAGQETQYF. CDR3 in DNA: TGTGCCAGCAGTTTAGCAGGGGCAGGGCAAGAGACCCAGTACTTC.

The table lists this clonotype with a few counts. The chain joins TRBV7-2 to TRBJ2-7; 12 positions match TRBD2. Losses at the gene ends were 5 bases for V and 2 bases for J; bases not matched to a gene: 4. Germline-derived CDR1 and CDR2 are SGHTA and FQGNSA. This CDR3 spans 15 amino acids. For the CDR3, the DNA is TGTGCCAGCAGCCTCACTAGCGGGGGGACCTACGAGCAGTACTTC. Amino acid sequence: CASSLTSGGTYEQYF.

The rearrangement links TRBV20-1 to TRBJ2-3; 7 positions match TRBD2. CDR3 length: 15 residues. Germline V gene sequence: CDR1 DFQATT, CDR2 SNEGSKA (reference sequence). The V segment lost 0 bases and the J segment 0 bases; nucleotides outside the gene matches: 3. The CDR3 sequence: CSARDSGSSTDTQYF. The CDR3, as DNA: TGCAGTGCTAGAGATAGCGGGTCTAGCACAGATACGCAGTATTTT.